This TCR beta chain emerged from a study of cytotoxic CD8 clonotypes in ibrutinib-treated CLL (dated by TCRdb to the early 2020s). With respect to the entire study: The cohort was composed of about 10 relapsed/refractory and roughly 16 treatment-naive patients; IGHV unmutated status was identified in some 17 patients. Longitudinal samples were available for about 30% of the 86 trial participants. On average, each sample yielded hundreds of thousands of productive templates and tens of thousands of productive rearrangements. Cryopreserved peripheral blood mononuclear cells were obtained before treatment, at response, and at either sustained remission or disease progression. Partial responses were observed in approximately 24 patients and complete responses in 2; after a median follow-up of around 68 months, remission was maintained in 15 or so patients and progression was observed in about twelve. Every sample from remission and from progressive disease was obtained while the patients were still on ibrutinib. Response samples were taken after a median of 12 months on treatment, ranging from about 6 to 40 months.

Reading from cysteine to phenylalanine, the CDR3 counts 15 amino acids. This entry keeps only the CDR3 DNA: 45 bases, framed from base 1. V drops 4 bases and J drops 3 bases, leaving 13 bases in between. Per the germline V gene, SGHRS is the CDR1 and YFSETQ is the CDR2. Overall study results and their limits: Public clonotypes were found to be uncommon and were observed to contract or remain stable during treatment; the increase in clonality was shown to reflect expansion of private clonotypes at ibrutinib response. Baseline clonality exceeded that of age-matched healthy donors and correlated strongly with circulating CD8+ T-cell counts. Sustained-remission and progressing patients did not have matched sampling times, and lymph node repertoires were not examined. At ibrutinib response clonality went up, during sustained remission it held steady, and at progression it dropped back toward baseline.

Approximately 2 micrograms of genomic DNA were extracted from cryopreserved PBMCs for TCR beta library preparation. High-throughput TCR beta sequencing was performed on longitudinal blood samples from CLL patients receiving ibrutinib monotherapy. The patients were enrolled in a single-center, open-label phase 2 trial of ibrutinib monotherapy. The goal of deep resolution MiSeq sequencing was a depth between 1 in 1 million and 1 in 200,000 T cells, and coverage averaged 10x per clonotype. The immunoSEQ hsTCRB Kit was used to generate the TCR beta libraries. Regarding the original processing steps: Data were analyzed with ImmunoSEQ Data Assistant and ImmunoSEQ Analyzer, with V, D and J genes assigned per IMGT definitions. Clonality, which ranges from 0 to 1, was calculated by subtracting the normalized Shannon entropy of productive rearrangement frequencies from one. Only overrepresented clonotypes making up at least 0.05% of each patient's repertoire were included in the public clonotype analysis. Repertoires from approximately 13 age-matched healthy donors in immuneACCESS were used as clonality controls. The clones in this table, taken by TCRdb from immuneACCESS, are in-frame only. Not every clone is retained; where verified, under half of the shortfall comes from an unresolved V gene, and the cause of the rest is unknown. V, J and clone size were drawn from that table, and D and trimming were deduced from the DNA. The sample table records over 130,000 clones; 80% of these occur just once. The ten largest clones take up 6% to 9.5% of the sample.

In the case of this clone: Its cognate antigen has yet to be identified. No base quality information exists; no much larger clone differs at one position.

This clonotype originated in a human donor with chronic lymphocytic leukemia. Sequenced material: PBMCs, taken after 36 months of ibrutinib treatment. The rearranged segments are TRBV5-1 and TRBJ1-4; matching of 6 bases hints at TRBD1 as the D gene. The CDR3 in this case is CASSTGTTANEKLFF. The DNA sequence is TGCGCCAGCAGCACCGGGACAACAGCTAATGAAAAACTGTTTTTT. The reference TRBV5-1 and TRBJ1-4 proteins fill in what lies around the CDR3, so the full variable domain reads KAGVTQTPRYLIKTRGQQVTLSCSPISGHRSVSWYQQTPGQGLQFLFEYFSETQRNKGNFPGRFSGRQFSNSRSEMNVSTLELGDSALYLCASSTGTTANEKLFFGSGTQLSVL.